The TCR beta chain under discussion was sequenced for a study of vaccination and CD4 T cells after COVID-19. The overall study: Convalescent cases comprised eight to ten mild and one severe, all SARS-CoV-2 positive by nasal swab PCR. The authors exposed cells to overlapping spike peptides derived from SARS-CoV-2, HCoV-NL63, HCoV-OC43 and HCoV-229E.

An Oncomine TCR Beta short-read assay was used to sequence the DNA from cultured CD4+ T cells. TCRdb reanalysed the PCR reads using MiXCR and keeps one entry per CDR3 protein. The sample yields 20,000 to 25,000 distinct CDR3 sequences, just under 45% seen once. Study results and limitations: Reactive clone data from convalescent patients indicated a median of about 88% appearing only post-vaccination.

Comment on this clonotype: Its cognate antigen is unknown.

Treatment described: roughly ten-day PBMC culture with coronavirus spike peptide pools or control peptides (ViraFEST assay). V dropped 5 bases and J dropped 7 bases, with 15 bases sitting between them. Germline V lookup: CDR1 SQVTM, CDR2 ANQGSEA. CDR3 size: 13 residues. Sequencing input: CD4+ T cells from blood, cultured in vitro. The chain has TRBV29-1 and TRBJ2-1; TRBD1 is a possible D gene (6 bases). The TCR was taken from a human donor who had recovered from COVID-19. CDR3 protein: CSVSQSTGNEQFF. CDR3 sequence (DNA): TGCAGCGTTTCTCAATCTACAGGGAATGAGCAGTTCTTC.